A selection of T cell receptor beta chains follows, all from one sample in a study of T-cell memory formation after mild COVID-19. MiXCR was run by TCRdb on the 5' RACE reads, yielding one entry per CDR3 protein. The sample lists about 58,000 distinct CDR3 sequences, roughly 25% occurring once. The sample taken for sequencing was PBMCs or a T cell subset sorted from them (not recorded which). These receptors were taken from a young man who had mild COVID-19 (a few samples of this study predate the infection). Cell type and time point are not known. The CDR3 runs from the conserved cysteine through the conserved F or W. Each record gives: V gene, D gene, J gene, clone size, CDR3 length, CDR3 protein, CDR3 DNA. A D gene is named only where the DNA matches it firmly. A row's size may be missing; if present it is once, few, many or a size class.

V: TRBV12-3/TRBV12-4; D: TRBD1; J: TRBJ2-7; size: .; length: 13; CDR3: CASTWDRDYEQYF; DNA: TGTGCCAGCACTTGGGACAGGGACTACGAGCAGTACTTC
V: TRBV6-5; D: TRBD2; J: TRBJ2-3; size: few; length: 13; CDR3: CASTPTSGDTQYF; DNA: TGTGCCAGCACCCCGACTAGCGGAGATACGCAGTATTTT
V: TRBV19; D: .; J: TRBJ2-7; size: .; length: 15; CDR3: CASKSSTSPHREQYF; DNA: TGTGCCAGTAAAAGTTCAACTAGTCCCCATCGCGAGCAGTACTTC
V: TRBV7-9; D: .; J: TRBJ2-1; size: few; length: 12; CDR3: CASSSGTPEQFF; DNA: TGTGCCAGCAGCTCTGGGACACCCGAGCAGTTCTTC
V: TRBV5-1; D: .; J: TRBJ2-3; size: .; length: 17; CDR3: CATDTTYRVGGTDTQYF; DNA: TGCGCCACCGATACGACGTACAGGGTGGGAGGCACAGATACGCAGTATTTT
V: TRBV5-1; D: .; J: TRBJ1-2; size: many; length: 16; CDR3: CASSVGTTLPNYGYTF; DNA: TGCGCCAGCAGCGTCGGGACAACCCTGCCTAACTATGGCTACACCTTC
V: TRBV7-2; D: .; J: TRBJ1-2; size: once; length: 15; CDR3: CASSQGSRAFYGYTF; DNA: TGTGCCAGCAGCCAAGGGAGCAGGGCATTCTATGGCTACACCTTC
V: TRBV6-5; D: .; J: TRBJ1-1; size: .; length: 13; CDR3: CASSRQAYTEAFF; DNA: TGTGCCAGCAGTAGACAGGCGTACACTGAAGCTTTCTTT
V: TRBV7-2; D: .; J: TRBJ2-1; size: .; length: 15; CDR3: CASSLISPLVDEQFF; DNA: TGTGCCAGCAGCTTAATCAGCCCACTCGTAGATGAGCAGTTCTTC
V: TRBV4-2; D: TRBD1; J: TRBJ1-2; size: few; length: 15; CDR3: CASNAGTGGSYGYTF; DNA: TGTGCCAGCAACGCCGGGACAGGGGGCAGCTATGGCTACACCTTC
V: TRBV12-3/TRBV12-4; D: .; J: TRBJ1-1; size: few; length: 14; CDR3: CASTLTGVNTEAFF; DNA: TGTGCCAGCACGCTCACTGGTGTAAACACTGAAGCTTTCTTT
V: TRBV5-4; D: TRBD1; J: TRBJ2-2; size: few; length: 19; CDR3: CASSLGPGQGAFRTGELFF; DNA: TGTGCCAGCAGCTTGGGCCCCGGACAGGGGGCTTTTAGAACCGGGGAGCTGTTTTTT